These 14 T cell receptor beta chains originate from one sample sequenced in a study of post-analysis software for immune sequencing data (dated by TCRdb to between 2015 and 2016). Libraries were constructed by PCR. Sequencing was performed on an Illumina HiSeq 2500. To reduce PCR and sequencing biases, unique molecular identifiers were incorporated into the TCR beta cDNA libraries. Using fastp trimming at Q25 and MiXCR clonotype assembly, TCRdb reanalyzed the public sequencing data and kept in-frame beta chains. One record per CDR3 amino acid sequence lists the most common genes and DNA. A total of approximately 690,000 distinct CDR3 sequences appear in this sample, 59% of them only once. The biggest ten clones account for about 10% of the sample. What the authors observed across the whole study: Patients showed significantly higher frequencies than controls for about 5 TRBV segments, among them TRBV5-6, TRBV5-1 and TRBV20-1.

These receptors are not linked to any known antigen. Source material: blood. Source of these receptors: a girl aged 2 to 10 with multiple sclerosis.

The chain couples TRBV27 to TRBJ1-1, with 9 bases matching TRBD1. With V trimmed by 5 bases and J by 0 bases, 10 bases remained unmatched. The germline V gene encodes CDR1 MNHEY and CDR2 SMNVEV (reference sequence). This CDR3 spans 17 amino acids. The CDR3 spells CASSPRGTGTLNTEAFF. The DNA for the CDR3 is TGTGCCAGCAGTCCCCGAGGGACAGGGACCTTGAACACTGAAGCTTTCTTT.

The CDR3 bases are TGTGCCACCAGCCTTAAGCCAGGGAATAAGTTCAATGAGCAGTTCTTC. It is translated as CATSLKPGNKFNEQFF. The chain couples TRBV24-1 to TRBJ2-1; D is possibly TRBD1 (5 bases). The germline CDR1 and CDR2 sequences are KGHDR and SFDVKD. The CDR3 has 16 amino acids. V lost 7 bases to trimming and J lost 6 bases, with 21 bases between them.

The count of this clonotype is one. Compared with germline, one end of the junction differs, possibly owing to a read error. This chain uses TRBV24-1 with TRBJ1-2, with 7 bases aligning to TRBD1. Germline-derived CDR1 and CDR2 are KGHDR and SFDVKD. CDR3 size: 14 residues. CDR3 region: CAISDMTGRNGYTF. The CDR3 coding sequence is TGTGCCATCAGTGACATGACAGGGAGGAATGGCTACACCTTC.

The J gene is TRBJ2-1, the V gene TRBV7-9; D might be TRBD1 (5 bases). Looked up from germline, CDR1 is SEHNR and CDR2 is FQNEAQ (reference sequence). The CDR3 spans 13 residues. The V and J ends lost 5 bases and 7 bases respectively, with 12 bases between them. CDR3 amino acids: CASSPPRVNEQFF. The CDR3 DNA reads as TGTGCCAGCAGCCCCCCCAGGGTGAATGAGCAGTTCTTC.

This clonotype was recorded only once. The chain links TRBV20-1 to TRBJ1-2; a possible D gene is TRBD1 (5 bases). This CDR3 is 12 amino acids long. The V gene lost 7 bases and the J gene lost 2 bases, with 11 bases spanning the gap. Germline assignment: CDR1 DFQATT and CDR2 SNEGSKA (reference sequence). The CDR3 sequence: CSVRDANYGYTF. In DNA form, the CDR3 reads TGCAGTGTCCGGGACGCAAACTATGGCTACACCTTC.

This clonotype has a handful of counts. J is TRBJ2-1 and V is TRBV12-3 or TRBV12-4; weak D call: TRBD2 (6 bases). The CDR3 loop spans 14 amino acids. Trimming left V 6 bases short and J 5 bases short, with 14 bases between. CDR3 region: CASSLQEGNNEQFF. CDR3 coding DNA: TGTGCCAGCAGCCTACAGGAGGGGAACAATGAGCAGTTCTTC.

V usage is TRBV29-1 and J usage is TRBJ2-7, with D perhaps matching TRBD1 (6 bases). Trimming took off 5 bases at V and 2 bases at J, with 13 bases between the two ends. Germline V lookup: CDR1 SQVTM, CDR2 ANQGSEA. The CDR3 consists of 13 residues. Written as DNA, the CDR3 is TGCAGCGTTATTGAACAGGGCGCCTACGAGCAGTACTTC. Its translation: CSVIEQGAYEQYF.

CDR3 coding DNA: TGCGCCAGCAGCCCGGAGCCAGGTATTCTAGCCAAAAACATTCAGTACTTC. As protein: CASSPEPGILAKNIQYF. The rearrangement uses TRBV5-1 and TRBJ2-4; D remains unclear. Trimming cost V 4 bases and J 0 bases, with 17 bases left between them. There are 17 residues in the CDR3. Germline V gene sequence: CDR1 SGHRS, CDR2 YFSETQ.

The chain joins TRBV25-1 to TRBJ1-5; D is ambiguous. V lost 3 bases, J lost 6 bases, and 15 bases lay in between. CDR3 length equals 15 residues. Germline V gene lookup returns CDR1 MGHDK and CDR2 SYGVNS. The CDR3 DNA is TGTGCCAGCAGTGATGGACGGGATTGGGGTCAGCCCCAGCATTTT. Its protein product is CASSDGRDWGQPQHF.

DNA of the CDR3: TGTGCCAGCAGCTTAGTGGGGACAGGGAAGAACACTGAAGCTTTCTTT. Amino acids: CASSLVGTGKNTEAFF. The chain recombines TRBV7-2 with TRBJ1-1; TRBD1 matches 9 bases. The CDR3 contains 16 residues. Germline trimming cut 1 base from V and 1 base from J; bases unmatched to any gene: 4. Germline values: CDR1 SGHTA, CDR2 FQGNSA.

A remark on this clonotype: One end of the junction fails to match germline, which may point to a read error. This chain joins TRBV5-5 and TRBJ2-2; D is uncertain. Germline V gene data show CDR1 as SGHKS and CDR2 as YYEKEE (reference sequence). The CDR3 sequence is 16 residues long. The CDR3 DNA reads TGTACCAGCAGCGTTCTCCACGGGCGAACAACCGGGGAGCTGTTTTTT. Translation: CTSSVLHGRTTGELFF.

The chain links TRBV2 to TRBJ1-2; D unresolved. Germline V gene lookup returns CDR1 SNHLY and CDR2 FYNNEI. Trimming stripped 9 bases from V and 4 bases from J, with 27 bases between. CDR3 length: 17 amino acids. In nucleotides, the CDR3 is TGTGCCAGAGGGAACGGCGGGCCGGGCGCCCTACTCTATGGCTACACCTTC. Translation gives CARGNGGPGALLYGYTF.

This clonotype showed up many times. The rearrangement links TRBV29-1 to TRBJ2-1; possible D gene TRBD2, 7 bases. CDR1 and CDR2 (germline): SQVTM, ANQGSEA. The CDR3 length is 12 residues. Trimming removed 5 bases at V and 7 bases at J, with 12 bases between. CDR3 protein: CSVLRGGNEQFF. The CDR3 DNA reads as TGCAGCGTTTTAAGGGGGGGGAATGAGCAGTTCTTC.

The chain uses TRBV5-5 and TRBJ2-1; D uncertain. V lost 4 bases and J lost 5, with 13 bases in between. Germline-derived CDR1 and CDR2 are SGHKS and YYEKEE (reference sequence). CDR3 length: 14 residues. For the CDR3, the DNA is TGTGCCAGCAGCGCTTTAGGTGAGAACAATGAGCAGTTCTTC. Protein product: CASSALGENNEQFF.